One TCR beta chain is described in this entry. The sample comes from a study of cytomegalovirus exposure and HLA in healthy donors. Donors showed nominal health when sampled, although they likely had unrecorded immune exposures. The CDR3 covers 13 residues. With V trimmed by 10 bases and J by 4 bases, 9 bases remained unmatched. In germline, CDR1 is ENHRY, CDR2 SYGVKD. PCR was performed using 60 Vbeta and 13 Jbeta primers. Clones were read by immunoSEQ multiplex PCR, and TCRdb kept only the in-frame ones, dropping some. The repertoire table contains 90,000 to 150,000 clones. This receptor was taken from a man aged 18 to 29 in good health and CMV-seronegative. This chain joins TRBV10-3 and TRBJ1-1; 7 positions agree with TRBD1. The sequenced sample consisted of PBMCs. This chain's CDR3 is CATATTGATEAFF. The CDR3 bases are TGTGCCACCGCAACCACAGGGGCCACTGAAGCTTTCTTT.